The 18 T cell receptor beta chains presented below share a single source sample, sequenced in a study of blood T cell repertoires in COVID-19. The repertoire was sequenced with immunoSEQ multiplex PCR; TCRdb's copy has only in-frame clones and lacks some. The sample includes about 170,000 clones, around 90% seen only once; the top ten take 2% to 2.5%. Sequencing was done on a sample of peripheral blood. These receptors were taken from a man over 45 who had recovered from COVID-19.

The chain carries TRBV19 and TRBJ2-1, with D uncertain. The CDR3 has 15 amino acids. V gave up 3 bases and J gave up 3 bases, with 12 bases separating them. The germline gives CDR1 LNHDA, CDR2 SQIVND (reference sequence). Here the CDR3 reads CASSMSPQIYNEQFF. The CDR3 DNA reads TGTGCCAGTAGTATGTCCCCACAGATCTACAATGAGCAGTTCTTC. The variable domain in full, with the rest retrieved from reference TRBV19 and TRBJ2-1, is DGGITQSPKYLFRKEGQNVTLSCEQNLNHDAMYWYRQDPGQGLRLIYYSQIVNDFQKGDIAEGYSVSREKKESFPLTVTSAQKNPTAFYLCASSMSPQIYNEQFFGPGTRLTVL.

The J gene is TRBJ1-1, the V gene TRBV30, with 9 positions matching TRBD1. Germline V gene sequence: CDR1 GTSNPN, CDR2 SVGIG (reference sequence). CDR3 length: 15 residues. The V gene end was trimmed by 3 bases and the J gene end by 4 bases; junction bases not matched to a gene: 9. The CDR3 bases are TGTGCCTGGAGAGCAAACAGGGGGCGGCGCACTGAAGCTTTCTTT. As protein: CAWRANRGRRTEAFF.

V and J are TRBV9 and TRBJ2-2, with 8 bases fitting TRBD2. The CDR3 spans 16 residues. J gave up 2 bases and V 4 bases, and 7 bases lay outside the gene matches. Germline assignment: CDR1 SGDLS and CDR2 YYNGEE. CDR3 nucleotide sequence: TGTGCCAGCAGCCCGAGACTAGCGAGAAACACCGGGGAGCTGTTTTTT. As protein: CASSPRLARNTGELFF.

The chain carries TRBV28 and TRBJ2-2; possibly TRBD1 for D (6 bases). Germline loops: CDR1 MDHEN, CDR2 SYDVKM. Trimming shortened V by 7 bases and J by 4 bases, and 10 bases separated the two germline ends. The CDR3 is 13 amino acids. CDR3 amino acids: CASTLQGTGELFF. CDR3 DNA: TGTGCCAGCACCCTACAGGGCACCGGGGAGCTGTTTTTT.

The chain carries TRBV7-6 and TRBJ2-7; no definite D call. Germline V lookup: CDR1 SGHVS, CDR2 FNYEAQ. Trimming stripped 1 base from V and 1 base from J, with 14 bases between. The CDR3 extends over 16 amino acids. CDR3 protein: CASSLDVSQVSYEQYF. In DNA form, the CDR3 reads TGTGCCAGCAGCTTAGACGTGTCCCAGGTATCCTACGAGCAGTACTTC.

This sequence joins TRBV6-2 or TRBV6-3 and TRBJ2-7, with 9 bases that match TRBD1. The ends lost 4 bases at V and 10 bases at J; junction bases unmatched: 5. The CDR3 loop spans 12 amino acids. CDR1 MNHEY and CDR2 SVGEGT come from the germline V gene. The CDR3 spells CASSFNRGRQYF. The CDR3 DNA reads TGTGCCAGCAGTTTCAACAGGGGGCGTCAGTACTTC.

This sequence joins TRBV5-1 and TRBJ1-2; 8 bases line up with TRBD1. This CDR3 is 14 amino acids long. The germline V gene has CDR1 SGHRS and CDR2 YFSETQ. The V gene end was trimmed by 4 bases and the J gene end by 6 bases; junction bases not matched to a gene: 8. CDR3 nucleotides: TGCGCCAGCAGCCCCACGGACAGGGTAGATGGCTACACCTTC. Translating it yields CASSPTDRVDGYTF.

The chain employs TRBV20-1 and TRBJ2-1, with 7 nucleotides matching TRBD1. CDR1 is DFQATT and CDR2 is SNEGSKA in the germline V gene (reference sequence). The CDR3 consists of 11 residues. The V and J ends lost 5 bases and 6 bases, in that order; junction bases with no gene match: 1. In DNA form, the CDR3 reads TGCAGTGCTTACAGGGGCAATGAGCAGTTCTTC. Its translation is CSAYRGNEQFF.

The chain has TRBV28 and TRBJ2-3, with 9 bases identical to TRBD1. CDR3 length: 15 residues. With V trimmed by 6 bases and J by 2 bases, 6 bases remained unmatched. The V gene's germline CDR1 is MDHEN and CDR2 SYDVKM. The CDR3 DNA is TGTGCCAGCAGCTCAACAGGGGGCTACACAGATACGCAGTATTTT. Its protein product is CASSSTGGYTDTQYF. Using reference TRBV28 and TRBJ2-3 for the parts outside the CDR3, the full variable domain is DVKVTQSSRYLVKRTGEKVFLECVQDMDHENMFWYRQDPGLGLRLIYFSYDVKMKEKGDIPEGYSVSREKKERFSLILESASTNQTSMYLCASSSTGGYTDTQYFGPGTRLTVL.

The chain carries TRBV6-1 and TRBJ2-3, with 9 bases that match TRBD2. The CDR3 runs to 17 residues. Unmatched junction bases numbered 15, after V lost 3 bases and J lost 8 bases. The V gene's germline CDR1 is MNHNS and CDR2 SASEGT. CDR3 protein: CASSDSRGGRGISTQYF. The CDR3 nucleotides read TGTGCCAGCAGTGATTCTAGGGGCGGGAGGGGGATAAGTACGCAGTATTTT.

V is TRBV28 and J is TRBJ2-3; perhaps TRBD2 as D (6 bases). The V gene's germline CDR1 is MDHEN and CDR2 SYDVKM. V dropped 3 bases and J dropped 0 bases, with 10 bases sitting between them. The CDR3 totals 15 residues. CDR3 coding DNA: TGTGCCAGCAGTTTTGGACGGGGGAGCACAGATACGCAGTATTTT. It specifies CASSFGRGSTDTQYF. Complete variable domain (other parts from reference TRBV28 and TRBJ2-3): DVKVTQSSRYLVKRTGEKVFLECVQDMDHENMFWYRQDPGLGLRLIYFSYDVKMKEKGDIPEGYSVSREKKERFSLILESASTNQTSMYLCASSFGRGSTDTQYFGPGTRLTVL.

This clone was recorded once. The chain is built from TRBV6-1 and TRBJ1-4, with D perhaps matching TRBD1 (5 bases). Trimming left V 2 bases short and J 5 bases short, with 12 bases between. From germline, CDR1 is MNHNS and CDR2 SASEGT. The CDR3 consists of 15 residues. The CDR3 nucleotides read TGTGCCAGCAGTGAATTATCCGGGGGGAATGAAAAACTGTTTTTT. As protein: CASSELSGGNEKLFF.

The chain uses TRBV13 and TRBJ2-2, with TRBD1 matching 12 bases. CDR3 size: 17 residues. Trimming removed 4 bases from V and 5 bases from J; junction bases left unmatched: 8. In germline, CDR1 is PRHDT, CDR2 FYEKMQ (reference sequence). The DNA for the CDR3 is TGTGCCAGCAGCTCCGGGACAGGGGGCGCGAGAACCGGGGAGCTGTTTTTT. As protein: CASSSGTGGARTGELFF.

This clone showed up just a few times. The same CDR3 is also encoded by other DNA sequences in this sample. The chain couples TRBV19 to TRBJ2-7; D possibly corresponds to TRBD2 (5 bases). The CDR3 has 13 residues. In germline, CDR1 is LNHDA, CDR2 SQIVND (reference sequence). Trimming stripped 1 base from V and 4 bases from J, with 8 bases between. CDR3 loop: CASSIVRGYEQYF. CDR3 nucleotides: TGTGCCAGTAGTATAGTAAGAGGGTACGAGCAGTACTTC.

This chain links TRBV19 with TRBJ2-7; 10 nucleotides line up with TRBD2. The length of the CDR3 is 16 residues. The germline V gene has CDR1 LNHDA and CDR2 SQIVND (reference sequence). Trimming took 5 bases from V and 2 from J; bases not matched to a gene: 9. This chain's CDR3 is CASSRLSGRGTYEQYF. CDR3 sequence (DNA): TGTGCCAGTAGTCGATTGAGCGGGAGGGGTACCTACGAGCAGTACTTC. The variable domain in full, completed from reference TRBV19 and TRBJ2-7, reads DGGITQSPKYLFRKEGQNVTLSCEQNLNHDAMYWYRQDPGQGLRLIYYSQIVNDFQKGDIAEGYSVSREKKESFPLTVTSAQKNPTAFYLCASSRLSGRGTYEQYFGPGTRLTVT.

V usage is TRBV7-3 and J usage is TRBJ1-3; 7 positions agree with TRBD1. After removal of 5 bases from V and 2 bases from J, the junction contained 6 bases not matched to a gene. The CDR3 has 15 amino acids. The germline gives CDR1 SGHTA, CDR2 FQGTGA. CDR3 sequence reads: CASSQGGLAGNTIYF. The CDR3 coding sequence is TGTGCCAGCAGCCAAGGGGGCCTAGCTGGAAACACCATATATTTT.

This rearrangement joins TRBV5-1 to TRBJ1-1; no clear D. The CDR3 consists of 14 residues. Germline loops: CDR1 SGHRS, CDR2 YFSETQ. V was pared by 0 bases and J by 4 bases, with 10 bases between. CDR3 amino acids: CASSLAGSGTEAFF. CDR3 DNA: TGCGCCAGCAGCTTGGCGGGGTCGGGCACTGAAGCTTTCTTT.

This clone was seen just once. The V and J genes are TRBV27 and TRBJ2-2; D may be TRBD2 (6 bases). This CDR3 comprises 16 residues. Trimming took 10 bases from V and 2 from J, leaving 20 bases between them. Germline V gene lookup returns CDR1 MNHEY and CDR2 SMNVEV (reference sequence). The DNA for the CDR3 is TGTGCCACCAGGCCATGGGGTAGCGGCAACACCGGGGAGCTGTTTTTT. Translating gives CATRPWGSGNTGELFF.